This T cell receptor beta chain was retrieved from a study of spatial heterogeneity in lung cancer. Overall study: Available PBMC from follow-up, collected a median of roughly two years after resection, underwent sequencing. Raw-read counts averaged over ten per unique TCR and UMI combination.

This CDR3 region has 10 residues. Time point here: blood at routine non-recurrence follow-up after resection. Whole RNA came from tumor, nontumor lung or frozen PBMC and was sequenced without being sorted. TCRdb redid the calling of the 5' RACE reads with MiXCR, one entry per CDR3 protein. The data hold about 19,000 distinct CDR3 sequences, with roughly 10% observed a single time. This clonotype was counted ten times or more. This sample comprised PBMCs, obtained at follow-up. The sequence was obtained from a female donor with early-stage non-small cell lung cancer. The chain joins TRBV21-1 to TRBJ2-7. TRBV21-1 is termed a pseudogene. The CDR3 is CASSKSEQYF. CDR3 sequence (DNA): TGTGCCAGCAGCAAGAGCGAGCAGTACTTC.